This entry concerns a single TCR beta chain. Authors' analysis steps: How many nucleated cells were present was estimated from reference gene primer amplification. Sequencing used immunoSEQ multiplex PCR; TCRdb keeps in-frame clones, though not all of them. V and J calls and clone size come straight from that table; D and trimming were deduced from the DNA. The sample includes 210,000 or so clones, roughly 85% of them seen just once. This entry comes from a study of blood T cell repertoires in COVID-19. About the research overall: Italy, Spain and the United States were the sources of the convalescent and acute COVID-19 samples. Nucleic acid was either cDNA or gDNA, and it came from T cells, B-cell-depleted T cells, or PBMCs.

Germline CDR1 and CDR2: SGDLS and YYNGEE. With 4 bases clipped from V and 0 bases from J, the junction kept 5 bases outside the gene matches. The CDR3 extends over 15 amino acids. Seattle patients were enrolled during active infection and followed longitudinally. The chain links TRBV9 to TRBJ2-7, with TRBD2 matching 9 bases. This sequence was found in a man aged 45-60 years with COVID-19, enrolled during active disease. Sequenced sample: peripheral blood. The CDR3 DNA reads as TGTGCCAGCAGCCTAAGCGGGGGGTCCTCCTACGAGCAGTACTTC. It translates to CASSLSGGSSYEQYF.